The 24 T cell receptor beta chains reported below all come from one sample, sequenced in a study of blood T cell repertoires in COVID-19. TCRdb keeps only in-frame clones here, not all; method: immunoSEQ multiplex PCR. Of over 250,000 clones listed, about four fifths were seen once; the top ten hold roughly a tenth. Source material: peripheral blood. The receptors here all came from a woman aged 50 to 60 who had recovered from COVID-19.

The gene calls are TRBV28 and TRBJ1-5; 7 bases align to TRBD1. V lost 5 bases, J lost 2 bases, and 6 bases stayed unmatched. CDR3 length: 15 amino acids. Germline-derived CDR1 and CDR2 are MDHEN and SYDVKM. The CDR3 nucleotides read TGTGCCAGCAGTCACAGGGGAGAGGGCAATCAGCCCCAGCATTTT. Its translation is CASSHRGEGNQPQHF. The complete variable domain, with remaining parts taken from reference TRBV28 and TRBJ1-5, reads DVKVTQSSRYLVKRTGEKVFLECVQDMDHENMFWYRQDPGLGLRLIYFSYDVKMKEKGDIPEGYSVSREKKERFSLILESASTNQTSMYLCASSHRGEGNQPQHFGDGTRLSIL.

J is TRBJ1-3 and V is TRBV6-5; D ambiguous. V was cut by 0 bases and J by 4 bases, with 13 bases left in between. There are 16 residues in the CDR3. CDR1 is MNHEY and CDR2 is SVGAGI in the germline V gene. The CDR3 region is CASSYSGGSGGNTIYF. DNA for the CDR3: TGTGCCAGCAGTTACTCGGGAGGGTCGGGAGGAAACACCATATATTTT.

This clone has a handful of counts. The chain uses TRBV28 and TRBJ1-2, with 7 bases fitting TRBD1. Germline V gives CDR1 MDHEN, CDR2 SYDVKM. J gave up 0 bases and V 6 bases, and 16 bases lay outside the gene matches. This CDR3 is 18 amino acids long. The chain's CDR3 is CASSLLVDRVEANYGYTF. The CDR3, as DNA: TGTGCCAGCAGCCTGTTAGTCGACAGGGTCGAGGCTAACTATGGCTACACCTTC.

The chain recombines TRBV4-3 with TRBJ2-1; the D is unclear. Germline V gene sequence: CDR1 LGHNA, CDR2 YSLEER. Trimming left V 3 bases short and J 0 bases short, with 15 bases between. The length of the CDR3 is 17 residues. The CDR3 DNA reads as TGCGCCAGCAGCCACAGTTCGAGCGAAAGCTCCTACAATGAGCAGTTCTTC. This gives the protein CASSHSSSESSYNEQFF.

The rearrangement joins TRBV5-1 to TRBJ2-1; D is ambiguous. From germline, CDR1 is SGHRS and CDR2 YFSETQ. This CDR3 has 13 residues. V shed 1 base and J shed 4 bases, with 6 bases lying between them. Here the CDR3 DNA reads TGCGCCAGCAGCTTGTTTCAGTACAATGAGCAGTTCTTC. Translation: CASSLFQYNEQFF.

Here the CDR3 reads CAITTDPVNEQFF. As DNA, the CDR3 is TGTGCCATCACGACAGACCCAGTCAATGAGCAGTTCTTC. The chain links TRBV10-3 to TRBJ2-1, with TRBD1 as a possible D gene (5 bases). V dropped 7 bases and J dropped 6 bases, with 13 bases sitting between them. The CDR3 loop spans 13 amino acids. Germline CDR1 and CDR2: ENHRY and SYGVKD.

This clone occurred once. The chain uses TRBV7-3 and TRBJ2-3; TRBD2 is a possible D gene (5 bases). V was cut by 2 bases and J by 9 bases, with 18 bases left in between. From germline, CDR1 is SGHTA and CDR2 FQGTGA. This CDR3 is 15 amino acids long. The CDR3 DNA follows: TGTGCCAGCAGCTTATTGAGGGTCCCGGGTGGAACGCAGTATTTT. Protein sequence: CASSLLRVPGGTQYF.

J is TRBJ1-6 and V is TRBV14; D might be TRBD1 (6 bases). The CDR3 has 13 amino acids. Germline CDR1 SGHDN, CDR2 FVKESK. Trimming removed 0 bases at V and 14 bases at J, with 11 bases between. The DNA of the CDR3 is TGTGCCAGCAGCCAAGACAGGCAGGGGACCCTCCACTTT. Residues: CASSQDRQGTLHF.

The rearrangement links TRBV4-3 to TRBJ1-2; D remains ambiguous. Trimming removed 0 bases at V and 2 bases at J, with 16 bases between. The germline gives CDR1 LGHNA, CDR2 YSLEER. This CDR3 has 17 amino acids. The CDR3, as DNA: TGCGCCAGCAGCCAAGATGGAAGGTCGGGAAGAAACTATGGCTACACCTTC. This gives the protein CASSQDGRSGRNYGYTF.

This clone has at least ten counts. The sample holds other DNA sequences that translate to the same CDR3. The rearrangement uses TRBV27 and TRBJ2-1, with 11 positions matching TRBD2. The V segment lost 6 bases and the J segment 4 bases; nucleotides outside the gene matches: 5. This CDR3 is built from 15 residues. CDR1 MNHEY and CDR2 SMNVEV come from the germline V gene (reference sequence). The CDR3 coding sequence is TGTGCCAGCAGCCAGACTAGCGGGGCTTACAATGAGCAGTTCTTC. This codes for CASSQTSGAYNEQFF.

The chain employs TRBV28 and TRBJ2-1; D remains ambiguous. V dropped 5 bases and J dropped 3 bases, with 5 bases sitting between them. Looked up from germline, CDR1 is MDHEN and CDR2 is SYDVKM. The CDR3 contains 12 residues. The CDR3 nucleotides read TGTGCCAGCAGTCCACACTACAATGAGCAGTTCTTC. Residues: CASSPHYNEQFF.

V and J are TRBV28 and TRBJ2-7, with D uncertain. The CDR3 loop spans 14 amino acids. Trimming cost V 7 bases and J 6 bases, with 19 bases left between them. Germline V CDR1 and CDR2: MDHEN, SYDVKM. The CDR3, as DNA: TGTGCCAGCAAGGTGGTTGATCGACTGGGCGAGCAGTACTTC. It yields the protein CASKVVDRLGEQYF.

Written as DNA, the CDR3 is TGTGCCAGTAGCCGATCCTCTTCCTCCAGGGGGAGTTCCACCGGGGAGCTGTTTTTT. It translates to CASSRSSSSRGSSTGELFF. The V and J genes are TRBV19 and TRBJ2-2; TRBD1 matches at 7 bases. The germline CDR1 and CDR2 sequences are LNHDA and SQIVND (reference sequence). The CDR3 sequence is 19 residues long. V was clipped by 6 bases and J by 4 bases; unmatched bases: 20.

This sequence joins TRBV5-1 and TRBJ2-3, with 11 positions matching TRBD2. The CDR3 sequence is 19 residues long. Germline trimming cut 4 bases from V and 6 bases from J; bases unmatched to any gene: 19. Germline V gene data show CDR1 as SGHRS and CDR2 as YFSETQ. The CDR3 region is CASSAPRLILAGGRDTQYF. The CDR3 DNA is TGCGCCAGCAGCGCCCCAAGGCTAATTCTAGCGGGGGGCCGGGATACGCAGTATTTT.

The CDR3 spells CASSPSGGIYYEQYF. The CDR3 DNA reads as TGTGCCAGTAGCCCCAGCGGGGGGATTTACTACGAGCAGTACTTC. The chain links TRBV19 to TRBJ2-7, with TRBD2 matching over 9 bases. The CDR3 length is 15 residues. With 6 bases clipped from V and 3 bases from J, the junction kept 9 bases outside the gene matches. In germline, CDR1 is LNHDA, CDR2 SQIVND (reference sequence).

The J gene is TRBJ1-2, the V gene TRBV5-6, with 8 nucleotides matching TRBD1. V lost 0 bases, J lost 7 bases, and 5 bases stayed unmatched. Germline loops: CDR1 SGHDT, CDR2 YYEEEE. The CDR3 loop spans 14 amino acids. The CDR3 loop reads CASSLVQGAVGYTF. CDR3 DNA: TGTGCCAGCAGCTTGGTCCAGGGGGCGGTTGGCTACACCTTC.

This clone was picked up one time. V and J are TRBV5-1 and TRBJ2-3; 11 bases are shared with TRBD2. This CDR3 has 16 residues. Losses at the gene ends were 2 bases for V and 3 bases for J; bases not matched to a gene: 5. CDR1 is SGHRS and CDR2 is YFSETQ in the germline V gene. The CDR3 nucleotides are TGCGCCAGCAGCTTATATATAGCGGGAGGGACAGATACGCAGTATTTT. Its translation is CASSLYIAGGTDTQYF.

The chain uses TRBV4-3 and TRBJ2-1, with D perhaps matching TRBD2 (6 bases). Germline-derived CDR1 and CDR2 are LGHNA and YSLEER. Trimming removed 0 bases at V and 0 bases at J, with 9 bases between. CDR3 length: 16 amino acids. The DNA for the CDR3 is TGCGCCAGCAGCCAAGAGCGGGATCCCTCCTACAATGAGCAGTTCTTC. This gives the protein CASSQERDPSYNEQFF.

The chain employs TRBV27 and TRBJ1-6; 7 nucleotides align to TRBD1. The J segment lost 7 bases and the V segment lost 7 bases, leaving 4 bases of the junction unmatched. The CDR3 contains 13 residues. CDR1 and CDR2 from the germline V gene are MNHEY and SMNVEV (reference sequence). Here the CDR3 DNA reads TGTGCCAGCAATCAGGGGGTAAATTCACCCCTCCACTTT. This codes for CASNQGVNSPLHF.

The chain has TRBV27 and TRBJ2-2, with TRBD1 matching over 7 bases. The junction had 7 bases not matched to a gene; V was cut back by 3 bases and J by 6 bases. Germline CDR1 reads MNHEY; CDR2 reads SMNVEV (reference sequence). The CDR3 spans 15 residues. This chain's CDR3 is CASSFISGQAGELFF. The CDR3 coding sequence is TGTGCCAGCAGTTTCATATCCGGACAGGCCGGGGAGCTGTTTTTT.

This rearrangement joins TRBV7-2 to TRBJ1-2; D is unclear. CDR3 size: 15 residues. The ends were cut back, 3 bases at V and 0 bases at J, with 11 bases in the middle. CDR1 is SGHTA, CDR2 FQGNSA, per germline. The CDR3 loop reads CASSLGPLTNYGYTF. DNA for the CDR3: TGTGCCAGCAGCTTGGGCCCCCTAACTAACTATGGCTACACCTTC.

The chain carries TRBV2 and TRBJ2-5; 10 bases align to TRBD1. The V and J ends lost 6 bases and 1 base, in that order; junction bases with no gene match: 2. Germline V gives CDR1 SNHLY, CDR2 FYNNEI. The CDR3 sequence is 14 residues long. CDR3 sequence (DNA): TGTGCCAGCAGGCGACAGGGGGCCCAAGAGACCCAGTACTTC. It codes for CASRRQGAQETQYF.

The chain employs TRBV2 and TRBJ1-5; 9 nucleotides align to TRBD1. Germline V gene sequence: CDR1 SNHLY, CDR2 FYNNEI. V shed 8 bases and J 5 bases; nucleotides not matched to a gene: 10. The CDR3 has 15 residues. The CDR3 protein is CASGIQGASYQPQHF. DNA for the CDR3: TGTGCCAGCGGTATACAGGGGGCAAGTTATCAGCCCCAGCATTTT.

V and J are TRBV19 and TRBJ2-2; 12 bases line up with TRBD2. Trimming removed 1 base from V and 6 bases from J; junction bases left unmatched: 3. The CDR3 runs 16 residues. Germline V gives CDR1 LNHDA, CDR2 SQIVND (reference sequence). CDR3 DNA sequence: TGTGCCAGTAGTATAGGCCTAGCGGGAGGGGCCGGGGAGCTGTTTTTT. Its protein product is CASSIGLAGGAGELFF.